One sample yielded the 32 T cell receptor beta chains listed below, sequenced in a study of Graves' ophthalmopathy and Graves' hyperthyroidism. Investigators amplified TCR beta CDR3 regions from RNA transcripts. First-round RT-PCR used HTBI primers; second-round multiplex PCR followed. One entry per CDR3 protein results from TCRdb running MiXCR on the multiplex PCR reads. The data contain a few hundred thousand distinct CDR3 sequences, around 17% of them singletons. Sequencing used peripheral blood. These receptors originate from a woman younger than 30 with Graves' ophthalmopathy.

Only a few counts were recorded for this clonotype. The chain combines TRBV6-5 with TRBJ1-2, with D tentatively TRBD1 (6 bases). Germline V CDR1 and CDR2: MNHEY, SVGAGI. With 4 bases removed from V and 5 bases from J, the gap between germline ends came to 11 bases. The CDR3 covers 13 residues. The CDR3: CASSLAGEYGYTF. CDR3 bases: TGTGCCAGCAGTTTAGCAGGGGAATATGGCTACACCTTC.

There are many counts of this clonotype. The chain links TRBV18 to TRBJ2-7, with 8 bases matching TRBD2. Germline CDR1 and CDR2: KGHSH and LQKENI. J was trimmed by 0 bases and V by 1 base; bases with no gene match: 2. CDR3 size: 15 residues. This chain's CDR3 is CASSPLAGNSYEQYF. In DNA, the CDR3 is TGTGCCAGCTCACCACTAGCGGGGAACTCCTACGAGCAGTACTTC.

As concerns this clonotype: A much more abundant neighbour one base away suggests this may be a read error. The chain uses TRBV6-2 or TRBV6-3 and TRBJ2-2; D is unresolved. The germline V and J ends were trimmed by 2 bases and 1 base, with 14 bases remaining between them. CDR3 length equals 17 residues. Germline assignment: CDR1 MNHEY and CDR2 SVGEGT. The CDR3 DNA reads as TGTGCCAGCAGTTACCCGGTTAAAGGAAAGAACACCGGGGAGCTGTTTTTT. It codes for CASSYPVKGKNTGELFF.

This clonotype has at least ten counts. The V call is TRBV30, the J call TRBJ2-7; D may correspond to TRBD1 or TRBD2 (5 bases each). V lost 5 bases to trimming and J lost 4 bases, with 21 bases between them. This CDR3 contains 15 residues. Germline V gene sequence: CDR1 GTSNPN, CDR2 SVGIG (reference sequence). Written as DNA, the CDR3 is TGTGCCTGGGCCCTTGAGGGACGAGACCCTTACGAGCAGTACTTC. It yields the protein CAWALEGRDPYEQYF.

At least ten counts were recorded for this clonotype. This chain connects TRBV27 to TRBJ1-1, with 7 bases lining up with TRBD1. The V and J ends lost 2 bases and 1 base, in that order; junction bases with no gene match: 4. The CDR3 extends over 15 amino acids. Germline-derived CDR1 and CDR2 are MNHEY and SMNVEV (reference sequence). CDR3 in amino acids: CASSLGPGGNTEAFF. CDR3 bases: TGTGCCAGCAGTTTAGGCCCAGGGGGGAACACTGAAGCTTTCTTT.

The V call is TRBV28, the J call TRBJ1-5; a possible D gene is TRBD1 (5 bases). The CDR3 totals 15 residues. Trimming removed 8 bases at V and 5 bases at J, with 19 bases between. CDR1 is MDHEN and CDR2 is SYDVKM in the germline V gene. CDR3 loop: CASHKSVRADQPQHF. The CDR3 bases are TGTGCCAGCCATAAGAGTGTCAGGGCGGATCAGCCCCAGCATTTT.

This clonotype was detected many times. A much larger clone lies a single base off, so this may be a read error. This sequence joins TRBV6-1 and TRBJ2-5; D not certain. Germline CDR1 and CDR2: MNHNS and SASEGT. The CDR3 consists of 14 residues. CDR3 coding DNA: TGTGCCAGCAGGACGAACAAATATCAAGAGGCCCAGTACTTC. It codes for CASRTNKYQEAQYF.

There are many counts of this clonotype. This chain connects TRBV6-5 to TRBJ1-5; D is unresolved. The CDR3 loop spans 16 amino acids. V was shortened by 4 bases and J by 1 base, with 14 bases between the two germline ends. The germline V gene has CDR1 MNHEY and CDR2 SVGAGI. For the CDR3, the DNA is TGTGCCAGCAGTTCAACCCCCAAGGGAAGCAATCAGCCCCAGCATTTT. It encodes CASSSTPKGSNQPQHF.

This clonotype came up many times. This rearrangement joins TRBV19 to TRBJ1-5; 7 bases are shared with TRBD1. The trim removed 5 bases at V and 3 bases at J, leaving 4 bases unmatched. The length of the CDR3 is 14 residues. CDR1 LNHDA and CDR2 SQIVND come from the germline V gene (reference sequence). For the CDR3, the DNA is TGTGCCAGTAGTTGGGGACAGCACAATCAGCCCCAGCATTTT. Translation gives CASSWGQHNQPQHF.

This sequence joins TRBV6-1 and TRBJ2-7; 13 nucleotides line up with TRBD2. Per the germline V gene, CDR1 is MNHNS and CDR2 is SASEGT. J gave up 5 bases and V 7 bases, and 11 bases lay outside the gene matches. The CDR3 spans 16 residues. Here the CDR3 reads CASMISTSGRDDEQYF. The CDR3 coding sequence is TGTGCCAGCATGATTAGTACTAGCGGGAGGGACGACGAGCAGTACTTC.

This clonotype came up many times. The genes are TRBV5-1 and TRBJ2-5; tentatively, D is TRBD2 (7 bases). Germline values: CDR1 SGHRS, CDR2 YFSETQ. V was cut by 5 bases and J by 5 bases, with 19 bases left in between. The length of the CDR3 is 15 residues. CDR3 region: CASSWTAGAGETQYF. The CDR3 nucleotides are TGCGCCAGCAGTTGGACCGCGGGGGCTGGGGAGACCCAGTACTTC.

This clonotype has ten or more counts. CDR3 nucleotides: TGTGCCAGCAGTCTCCTGGGAGGGGCTTATAGCAATCAGCCCCAGCATTTT. It encodes CASSLLGGAYSNQPQHF. The V gene is TRBV12-3 or TRBV12-4, the J gene TRBJ1-5; TRBD1 might be the D (5 bases). Trimming shortened V by 5 bases and J by 0 bases, and 17 bases separated the two germline ends. The CDR3 is 17 residues long.

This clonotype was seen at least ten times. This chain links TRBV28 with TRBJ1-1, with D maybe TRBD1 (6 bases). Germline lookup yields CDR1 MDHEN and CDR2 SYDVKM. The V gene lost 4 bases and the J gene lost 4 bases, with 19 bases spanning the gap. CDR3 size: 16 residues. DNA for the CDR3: TGTGCCAGCAGTTCTCATGGGTACAGGGAAGGCACTGAAGCTTTCTTT. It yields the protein CASSSHGYREGTEAFF.

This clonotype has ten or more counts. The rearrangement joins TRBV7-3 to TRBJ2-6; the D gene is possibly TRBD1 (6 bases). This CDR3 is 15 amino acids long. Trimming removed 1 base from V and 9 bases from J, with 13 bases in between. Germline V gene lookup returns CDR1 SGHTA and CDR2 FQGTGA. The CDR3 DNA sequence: TGTGCCAGCAGCTTAAGAGTGGGGGCGGTCAACGTCCTGACTTTC. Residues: CASSLRVGAVNVLTF.

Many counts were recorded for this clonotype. CDR3 sequence reads: CASSLALMNTEAFF. CDR3 in DNA: TGCGCCAGCAGCTTGGCCCTGATGAACACTGAAGCTTTCTTT. V gene TRBV5-1 combines with J gene TRBJ1-1; D not resolved. CDR1 is SGHRS and CDR2 is YFSETQ in the germline V gene. Trimming removed 0 bases at V and 0 bases at J, with 6 bases between. CDR3 length: 14 amino acids.

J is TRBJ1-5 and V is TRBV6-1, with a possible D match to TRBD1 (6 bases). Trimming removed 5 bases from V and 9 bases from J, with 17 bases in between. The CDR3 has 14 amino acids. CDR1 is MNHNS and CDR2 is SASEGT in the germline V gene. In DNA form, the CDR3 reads TGTGCCAGCAGTCTTCGGGACACAGGTTTGCCCCAGCATTTT. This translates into CASSLRDTGLPQHF.

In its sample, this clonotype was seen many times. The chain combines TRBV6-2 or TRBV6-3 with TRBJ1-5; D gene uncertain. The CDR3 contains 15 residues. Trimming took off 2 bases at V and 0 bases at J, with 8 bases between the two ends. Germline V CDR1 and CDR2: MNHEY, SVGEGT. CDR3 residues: CASSYHRDSNQPQHF. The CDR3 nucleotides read TGTGCCAGCAGTTACCACAGAGATAGCAATCAGCCCCAGCATTTT.

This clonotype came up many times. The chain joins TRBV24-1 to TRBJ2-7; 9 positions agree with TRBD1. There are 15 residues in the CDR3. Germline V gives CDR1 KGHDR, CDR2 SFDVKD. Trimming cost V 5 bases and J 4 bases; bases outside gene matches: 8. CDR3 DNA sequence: TGTGCCACCAGTGCCAAGGGACAGGGAAAGTACGAGCAGTACTTC. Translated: CATSAKGQGKYEQYF.

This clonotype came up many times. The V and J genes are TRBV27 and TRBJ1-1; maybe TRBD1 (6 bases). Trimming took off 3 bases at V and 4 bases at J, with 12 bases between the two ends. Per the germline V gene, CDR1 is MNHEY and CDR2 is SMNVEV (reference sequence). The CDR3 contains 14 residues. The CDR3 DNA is TGTGCCAGCAGTTTTGGGGGGCCGGTCACTGAAGCTTTCTTT. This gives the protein CASSFGGPVTEAFF.

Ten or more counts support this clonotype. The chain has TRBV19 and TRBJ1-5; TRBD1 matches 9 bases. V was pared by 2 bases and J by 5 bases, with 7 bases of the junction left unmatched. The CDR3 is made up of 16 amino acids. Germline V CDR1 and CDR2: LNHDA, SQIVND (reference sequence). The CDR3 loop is CASSIWRGQGYQPQHF. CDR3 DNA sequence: TGTGCCAGTAGTATATGGCGCGGACAGGGGTATCAGCCCCAGCATTTT.

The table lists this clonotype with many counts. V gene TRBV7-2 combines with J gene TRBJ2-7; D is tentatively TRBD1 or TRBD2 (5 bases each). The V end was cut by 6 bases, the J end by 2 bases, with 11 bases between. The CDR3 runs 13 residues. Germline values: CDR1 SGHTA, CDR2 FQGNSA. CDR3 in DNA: TGTGCCAGCAGGAGGGGCCAGACCTACGAGCAGTACTTC. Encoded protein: CASRRGQTYEQYF.

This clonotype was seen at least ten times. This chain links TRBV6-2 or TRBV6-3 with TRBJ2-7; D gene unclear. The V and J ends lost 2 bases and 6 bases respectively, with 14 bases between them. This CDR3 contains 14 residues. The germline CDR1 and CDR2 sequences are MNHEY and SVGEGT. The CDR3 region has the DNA TGTGCCAGCAGTTACCGGGCCCTCATCGTCGAGCAGTACTTC. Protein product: CASSYRALIVEQYF.

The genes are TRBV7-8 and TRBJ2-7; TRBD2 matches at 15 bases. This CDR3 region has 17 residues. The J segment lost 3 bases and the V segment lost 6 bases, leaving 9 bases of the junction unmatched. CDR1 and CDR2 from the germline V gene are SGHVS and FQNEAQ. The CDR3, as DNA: TGTGCCAGCAGGACCGGGACTAGCGGGAGGATGAACTACGAGCAGTACTTC. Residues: CASRTGTSGRMNYEQYF.

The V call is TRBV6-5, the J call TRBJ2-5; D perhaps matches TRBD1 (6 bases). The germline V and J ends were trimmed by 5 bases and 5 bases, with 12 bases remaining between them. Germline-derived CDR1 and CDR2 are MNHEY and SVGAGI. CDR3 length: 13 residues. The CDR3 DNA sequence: TGTGCCAGCAGTCCCGAGGGGGTGGAGACCCAGTACTTC. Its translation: CASSPEGVETQYF.

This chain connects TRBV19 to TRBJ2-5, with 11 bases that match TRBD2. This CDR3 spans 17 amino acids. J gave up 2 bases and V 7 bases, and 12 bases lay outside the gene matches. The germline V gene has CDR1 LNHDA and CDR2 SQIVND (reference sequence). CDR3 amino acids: CASKRGVLAGAQETQYF. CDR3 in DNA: TGTGCCAGTAAACGAGGGGTACTAGCGGGGGCACAAGAGACCCAGTACTTC.

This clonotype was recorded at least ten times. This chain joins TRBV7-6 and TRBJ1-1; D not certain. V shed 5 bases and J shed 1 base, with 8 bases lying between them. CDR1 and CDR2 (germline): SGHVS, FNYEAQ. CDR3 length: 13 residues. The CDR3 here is CASSTRWNTEAFF. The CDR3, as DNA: TGTGCCAGCAGCACTCGGTGGAACACTGAAGCTTTCTTT.

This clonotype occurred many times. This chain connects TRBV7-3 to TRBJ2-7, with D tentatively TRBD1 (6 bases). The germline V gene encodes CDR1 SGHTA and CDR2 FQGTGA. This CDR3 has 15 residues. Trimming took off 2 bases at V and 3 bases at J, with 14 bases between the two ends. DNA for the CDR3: TGTGCCAGCAGCTTAGGTACAGGGAAACTCTACGAGCAGTACTTC. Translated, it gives CASSLGTGKLYEQYF.

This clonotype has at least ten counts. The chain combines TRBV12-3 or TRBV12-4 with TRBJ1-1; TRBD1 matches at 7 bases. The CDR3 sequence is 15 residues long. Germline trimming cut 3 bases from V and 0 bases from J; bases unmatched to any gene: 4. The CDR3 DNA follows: TGTGCCAGCAGTTTGGGGGGACAGATGAACACTGAAGCTTTCTTT. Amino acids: CASSLGGQMNTEAFF.

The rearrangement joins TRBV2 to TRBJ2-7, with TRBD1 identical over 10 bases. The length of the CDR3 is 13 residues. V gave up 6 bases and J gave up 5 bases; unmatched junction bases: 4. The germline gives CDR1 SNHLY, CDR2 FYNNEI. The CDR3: CASRGTGADEQYF. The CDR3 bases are TGTGCCAGCAGAGGGACAGGGGCCGACGAGCAGTACTTC.

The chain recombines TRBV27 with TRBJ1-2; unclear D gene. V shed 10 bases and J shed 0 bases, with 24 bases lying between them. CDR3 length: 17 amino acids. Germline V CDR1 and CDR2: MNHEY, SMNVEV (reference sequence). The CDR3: CATSQGPRTVTNYGYTF. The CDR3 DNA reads TGTGCCACCTCCCAAGGACCACGGACGGTGACTAACTATGGCTACACCTTC.

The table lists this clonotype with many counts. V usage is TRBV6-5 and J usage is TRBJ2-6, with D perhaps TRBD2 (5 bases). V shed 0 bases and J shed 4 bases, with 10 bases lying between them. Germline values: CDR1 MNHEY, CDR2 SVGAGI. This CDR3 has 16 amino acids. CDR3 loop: CASSYSEVSGANVLTF. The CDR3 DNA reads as TGTGCCAGCAGTTACTCGGAGGTATCCGGGGCCAACGTCCTGACTTTC.

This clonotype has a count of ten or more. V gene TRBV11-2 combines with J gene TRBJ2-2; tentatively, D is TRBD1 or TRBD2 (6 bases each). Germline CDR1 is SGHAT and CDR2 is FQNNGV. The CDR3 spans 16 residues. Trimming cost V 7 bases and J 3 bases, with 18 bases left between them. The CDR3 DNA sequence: TGTGCCAGCAACATAGATTCGGGGGCTTACACCGGGGAGCTGTTTTTT. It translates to CASNIDSGAYTGELFF.